Listed below are T cell receptor beta chains from one sample, sequenced in a study of blood T cells in healthy people across ages. From the 5' RACE reads, TCRdb called clonotypes with MiXCR, one entry per CDR3 protein. The data show about 1.8 million distinct CDR3 sequences, about 49% seen once. Material: blood. These receptors were taken from a middle-aged woman in good health. Both conserved end residues are part of each CDR3. A D gene is named only where the DNA matches it firmly. The size field is filled for only some rows; it gives once, few, many or a size class.

abundance: -; d_gene: -; v_gene: TRBV10-3; j_gene: TRBJ2-5; CDR3nt: TGTGCCATCAGTGGGGGGCAGGGCCGCCAAGAGACCCAGTACTTC; CDR3aa: CAISGGQGRQETQYF
abundance: -; d_gene: -; v_gene: TRBV7-2; j_gene: TRBJ1-2; CDR3nt: TGTGCCAGCAGCTTATGGGGTGGCTACACCTTC; CDR3aa: CASSLWGGYTF
abundance: -; d_gene: TRBD2; v_gene: TRBV29-1; j_gene: TRBJ2-3; CDR3nt: TGCAGCGCCGCGGGGACTAGCGGGGGCTATACGCAGTATTTT; CDR3aa: CSAAGTSGGYTQYF
abundance: -; d_gene: -; v_gene: TRBV6-5; j_gene: TRBJ2-1; CDR3nt: TGTGCCAGCAGTCACTCGGCCACAGGGAATCTCCGGGGGCCTAGATATGAGCAGTTCTTC; CDR3aa: CASSHSATGNLRGPRYEQFF
abundance: -; d_gene: -; v_gene: TRBV20-1; j_gene: TRBJ2-7; CDR3nt: TGCAGTGCTGGGCGGTTGGGGAAGGACGAGCAGTACTTC; CDR3aa: CSAGRLGKDEQYF
abundance: many; d_gene: TRBD2; v_gene: TRBV3-1; j_gene: TRBJ2-4; CDR3nt: TGTGCCAGCAGCCAAGCTAGCGGGGGGGCCAAAAACATTCAGTACTTC; CDR3aa: CASSQASGGAKNIQYF
abundance: -; d_gene: -; v_gene: TRBV6-6; j_gene: TRBJ2-5; CDR3nt: TGTGCCAGCAGTTACTTGGGCAGGCGGGAGACCCAGTACTTC; CDR3aa: CASSYLGRRETQYF
abundance: -; d_gene: TRBD1; v_gene: TRBV19; j_gene: TRBJ1-5; CDR3nt: TGTGCCAGTAGTACCCGGGACAGGGGAGGTTCTCAGCCCCAGCATTTT; CDR3aa: CASSTRDRGGSQPQHF
abundance: few; d_gene: -; v_gene: TRBV11-2; j_gene: TRBJ2-5; CDR3nt: TGTGCCAGCAGCTTAGCGAGAGCGGAGACCCAGTACTTC; CDR3aa: CASSLARAETQYF
abundance: -; d_gene: -; v_gene: TRBV7-2; j_gene: TRBJ2-1; CDR3nt: TGTGCCAGCAGCTTAGCTGGTGGGGCGGTGGATGAGCAGTTCTTC; CDR3aa: CASSLAGGAVDEQFF
abundance: -; d_gene: -; v_gene: TRBV12-3/TRBV12-4; j_gene: TRBJ2-3; CDR3nt: TGTGCCAGCAGTTTAAAGGGTAGCGTCGATACGCAGTATTTT; CDR3aa: CASSLKGSVDTQYF
abundance: few; d_gene: -; v_gene: TRBV10-3; j_gene: TRBJ1-5; CDR3nt: TGTGCCATCACGGCGGATAGCAATCAGCCCCAGCATTTT; CDR3aa: CAITADSNQPQHF
abundance: few; d_gene: -; v_gene: TRBV29-1; j_gene: TRBJ2-7; CDR3nt: TGCAGCGTTGAGGGCGGGGGCCCCCACTCCTACGAGCAGTACTTC; CDR3aa: CSVEGGGPHSYEQYF
abundance: -; d_gene: -; v_gene: TRBV2; j_gene: TRBJ1-4; CDR3nt: TGTGCCAGCAGTCACATATTCAGGGCGGCTAATGAAAAACTGTTTTTT; CDR3aa: CASSHIFRAANEKLFF
abundance: -; d_gene: -; v_gene: TRBV7-2; j_gene: TRBJ1-4; CDR3nt: TGTGCCAGCAGCTCGATAGAGTCGGGGCTCAAACTGTTTTTT; CDR3aa: CASSSIESGLKLFF
abundance: -; d_gene: TRBD1; v_gene: TRBV24-1; j_gene: TRBJ2-7; CDR3nt: TGTGCCACCAGTGATCGACAGGGGACCTACGAGCAGTACTTC; CDR3aa: CATSDRQGTYEQYF
abundance: -; d_gene: -; v_gene: TRBV7-2; j_gene: TRBJ2-1; CDR3nt: TGTGCCAGCAGCTCACCGGGACTTTTGACTGAGCAGTTCTTC; CDR3aa: CASSSPGLLTEQFF
abundance: -; d_gene: TRBD1; v_gene: TRBV9; j_gene: TRBJ2-1; CDR3nt: TGTGCCAGCAGTGACACGACAGGGGGGTACGGTGAGCAGTTCTTC; CDR3aa: CASSDTTGGYGEQFF
abundance: few; d_gene: TRBD1; v_gene: TRBV5-6; j_gene: TRBJ2-5; CDR3nt: TGTGCCAGCAGCCCCGGGACAGACCCCAGACAGTACTTC; CDR3aa: CASSPGTDPRQYF
abundance: -; d_gene: -; v_gene: TRBV6-2/TRBV6-3; j_gene: TRBJ2-3; CDR3nt: TGTGCCAGCAGTCCTTTCACAGATACGCGGTATTTT; CDR3aa: CASSPFTDTRYF
abundance: -; d_gene: -; v_gene: TRBV4-1; j_gene: TRBJ2-7; CDR3nt: TGCGCCAGCAGCCAAGATGCTGGGACACAATACGAGCAGTACTTC; CDR3aa: CASSQDAGTQYEQYF
abundance: many; d_gene: -; v_gene: TRBV7-2; j_gene: TRBJ2-3; CDR3nt: TGTGCCAGCAGCTTTGGTGGGGCTTCAGCACTTCCAGATACGCAGTATTTT; CDR3aa: CASSFGGASALPDTQYF
abundance: -; d_gene: TRBD2; v_gene: TRBV20-1; j_gene: TRBJ2-7; CDR3nt: TGCAGTGCCTGGCTAGCGGGGGCGAGCTACGAGCAGTACTTC; CDR3aa: CSAWLAGASYEQYF
abundance: -; d_gene: -; v_gene: TRBV9; j_gene: TRBJ2-5; CDR3nt: TGTGCCAGCGGGGCCCGATTGGAGGAGACCCAGTACTTC; CDR3aa: CASGARLEETQYF
abundance: -; d_gene: -; v_gene: TRBV6-2/TRBV6-3; j_gene: TRBJ2-1; CDR3nt: TGTGCCAGCACTGGGGGTTCGTATGAGCAGTTCTTC; CDR3aa: CASTGGSYEQFF
abundance: few; d_gene: -; v_gene: TRBV12-3/TRBV12-4; j_gene: TRBJ2-4; CDR3nt: TGTGCCAGCAGTTTTTTGGGGAACAGGAACATTCAGTACTTC; CDR3aa: CASSFLGNRNIQYF
abundance: -; d_gene: TRBD2; v_gene: TRBV6-1; j_gene: TRBJ2-3; CDR3nt: TGTGCCAGCAGTCAAAAACTAGGACTAGCGGGGGGACTTGGAGATACGCAGTATTTT; CDR3aa: CASSQKLGLAGGLGDTQYF
abundance: -; d_gene: TRBD2; v_gene: TRBV10-3; j_gene: TRBJ2-3; CDR3nt: TGTGCCATCAGCACCGCCGGGACTAGCGGGGGGGCCCCCACAGATACGCAGTATTTT; CDR3aa: CAISTAGTSGGAPTDTQYF
abundance: -; d_gene: TRBD1; v_gene: TRBV4-1; j_gene: TRBJ2-7; CDR3nt: TGCGCCAGCAGCCAAGAGAGAGAGAATGTACAGGGGGTTTCCTACGAGCAGTACTTC; CDR3aa: CASSQERENVQGVSYEQYF
abundance: -; d_gene: TRBD1; v_gene: TRBV29-1; j_gene: TRBJ2-2; CDR3nt: TGCAGCGTTGATACCGGACAGGGTCACGGGGAGCTGTTTTTT; CDR3aa: CSVDTGQGHGELFF
abundance: -; d_gene: -; v_gene: TRBV5-1; j_gene: TRBJ2-3; CDR3nt: TGCGCCAGCAGCTTGGAGGGCGGGCGCACAGATACGCAGTATTTT; CDR3aa: CASSLEGGRTDTQYF
abundance: -; d_gene: -; v_gene: TRBV6-2/TRBV6-3; j_gene: TRBJ1-1; CDR3nt: TGTGCCAGCAGGGAGATTCCCATGAACACTGAAGCTTTCTTT; CDR3aa: CASREIPMNTEAFF
abundance: -; d_gene: -; v_gene: TRBV4-3; j_gene: TRBJ2-1; CDR3nt: TGCGCCAGCAGCCATAGCTCCACAGGGTCCTACAATGAGCAGTTCTTC; CDR3aa: CASSHSSTGSYNEQFF
abundance: once; d_gene: -; v_gene: TRBV5-5; j_gene: TRBJ2-7; CDR3nt: TGTGCCAGCAGCTTGCTCGAGTGGAGCTCCTACGAGCAGTACTTC; CDR3aa: CASSLLEWSSYEQYF
abundance: few; d_gene: -; v_gene: TRBV12-3/TRBV12-4; j_gene: TRBJ2-5; CDR3nt: TGTGCCAGCAGTTTAAGCGCGGGCGCGGGAGAGACCCAGTACTTC; CDR3aa: CASSLSAGAGETQYF
abundance: -; d_gene: TRBD2; v_gene: TRBV5-1; j_gene: TRBJ2-7; CDR3nt: TGCGCCAGCAGCTGGAGCGGGGGGGTTTACGAGCAGTACTTC; CDR3aa: CASSWSGGVYEQYF
abundance: many; d_gene: TRBD2; v_gene: TRBV29-1; j_gene: TRBJ2-1; CDR3nt: TGCAGCGTTGGAGGGACTAGCGGGGGGACCTCCTACAATGAGCAGTTCTTC; CDR3aa: CSVGGTSGGTSYNEQFF
abundance: -; d_gene: TRBD2; v_gene: TRBV7-7; j_gene: TRBJ2-1; CDR3nt: TGTGCTAGCAGCGCTGGACTAGCGGGGGCCGGATTACACAATGAGCAGTTCTTC; CDR3aa: CASSAGLAGAGLHNEQFF
abundance: -; d_gene: TRBD1; v_gene: TRBV5-4; j_gene: TRBJ2-7; CDR3nt: TGTGCCAGCAGCGGGGACAGGCAGACCTACGAGCAGTACTTC; CDR3aa: CASSGDRQTYEQYF
abundance: -; d_gene: -; v_gene: TRBV7-3; j_gene: TRBJ2-3; CDR3nt: TGTGCCAGCAGCCCCTTAAGTATAACAGATACGCAGTATTTT; CDR3aa: CASSPLSITDTQYF
abundance: -; d_gene: -; v_gene: TRBV29-1; j_gene: TRBJ1-4; CDR3nt: TGCAGCGGGGGGGATGAAAAACTGTTTTTT; CDR3aa: CSGGDEKLFF
abundance: few; d_gene: TRBD2; v_gene: TRBV20-1; j_gene: TRBJ2-7; CDR3nt: TGCAGTGCCCTACAAGGGTTCCCTAGCGGGGGCCTCTCCTACGAGCAGTACTTC; CDR3aa: CSALQGFPSGGLSYEQYF